The 17 T cell receptor beta chains listed next were all sequenced from one sample in a study of cytotoxic CD8 clonotypes in ibrutinib-treated CLL. Profiling relied on immunoSEQ multiplex PCR, and the TCRdb table lists in-frame clones only, not all of them. The data contain around 300,000 clones, 70% to 80% of them seen just once; the ten biggest clones take up 6.5% to 8%. The sequenced sample was PBMCs, obtained before ibrutinib treatment. The receptors here all came from a human donor with chronic lymphocytic leukemia.

This clone was counted once. The chain employs TRBV4-3 and TRBJ1-5; 8 nucleotides line up with TRBD1. Per germline, CDR1 LGHNA and CDR2 YSLEER. V gave up 1 base and J gave up 5 bases; unmatched junction bases: 4. The CDR3 length is 15 residues. CDR3 amino acids: CASSQADRGDQPQHF. CDR3 sequence (DNA): TGCGCCAGCAGCCAAGCCGACAGGGGCGATCAGCCCCAGCATTTT.

The chain joins TRBV30 to TRBJ2-7, with TRBD2 as a possible D gene (5 bases). The ends were cut back, 3 bases at V and 3 bases at J, with 9 bases in the middle. The CDR3 consists of 12 residues. The germline V gene has CDR1 GTSNPN and CDR2 SVGIG (reference sequence). CDR3 loop: CAWRPRDYEQYF. CDR3 nucleotides: TGTGCCTGGAGGCCCCGGGACTACGAGCAGTACTTC.

This clone has just one count. V and J are TRBV10-3 and TRBJ2-7; weak D call: TRBD1 (5 bases). Between the trimmed V and J ends, which lost 7 bases and 6 bases, there was a span of 19 bases. CDR1 and CDR2 (germline): ENHRY, SYGVKD. This CDR3 is built from 14 residues. The CDR3 protein is CAITDQGTRGEQYF. DNA of the CDR3: TGTGCCATCACCGACCAGGGAACGCGTGGCGAGCAGTACTTC.

The gene calls are TRBV19 and TRBJ2-3; D unclear. V dropped 3 bases and J dropped 3 bases, with 13 bases sitting between them. This CDR3 comprises 15 residues. Germline V gene data show CDR1 as LNHDA and CDR2 as SQIVND (reference sequence). The CDR3 DNA follows: TGTGCCAGTAGTATGAACATCGAGAGGACAGATACGCAGTATTTT. Translating gives CASSMNIERTDTQYF.

The chain employs TRBV11-2 and TRBJ2-4, with TRBD1 as a possible D gene (6 bases). The germline gives CDR1 SGHAT, CDR2 FQNNGV. The V gene lost 1 base and the J gene lost 8 bases, with 9 bases spanning the gap. The length of the CDR3 is 13 residues. This chain's CDR3 is CASSLGSGDIQYF. CDR3 in DNA: TGTGCCAGCAGCTTAGGGTCAGGGGACATTCAGTACTTC.

The V and J genes are TRBV27 and TRBJ2-1, with 7 positions matching TRBD2. The germline gives CDR1 MNHEY, CDR2 SMNVEV (reference sequence). V was pared by 3 bases and J by 4 bases, with 3 bases of the junction left unmatched. CDR3 size: 14 residues. Written as DNA, the CDR3 is TGTGCCAGCAGTTTTGCGGGGGATTACAATGAGCAGTTCTTC. As protein: CASSFAGDYNEQFF.

V gene TRBV7-6 combines with J gene TRBJ2-1, with unresolved D. The V gene's germline CDR1 is SGHVS and CDR2 FNYEAQ. The CDR3 has 16 residues. The ends were cut back, 1 base at V and 3 bases at J, with 13 bases in the middle. CDR3 DNA: TGTGCCAGCAGCTTAGGAGGCCAGAACGGCTACAATGAGCAGTTCTTC. It codes for CASSLGGQNGYNEQFF.

The chain uses TRBV7-6 and TRBJ2-2; 11 bases agree with TRBD2. Germline loops: CDR1 SGHVS, CDR2 FNYEAQ. This CDR3 spans 16 amino acids. Losses at the gene ends were 5 bases for V and 8 bases for J; bases not matched to a gene: 10. The CDR3 sequence is CASSALAGGGDGELFF. CDR3 nucleotides: TGTGCCAGCAGCGCCCTAGCGGGAGGTGGGGATGGGGAGCTGTTTTTT. The full variable domain, rest sourced from reference TRBV7-6 and TRBJ2-2, is GAGVSQSPRYKVTKRGQDVALRCDPISGHVSLYWYRQALGQGPEFLTYFNYEAQQDKSGLPNDRFSAERPEGSISTLTIQRTEQRDSAMYRCASSALAGGGDGELFFGEGSRLTVL.

This rearrangement joins TRBV7-2 to TRBJ2-2; 8 positions match TRBD1. This CDR3 contains 15 residues. The trim removed 6 bases at V and 7 bases at J, leaving 10 bases unmatched. Germline CDR1 reads SGHTA; CDR2 reads FQGNSA. CDR3 DNA sequence: TGTGCCAGCAGTTTCTTGGGGACAGGCTACGGGGAGCTGTTTTTT. This gives the protein CASSFLGTGYGELFF. Full variable domain (outside the CDR3, taken from reference TRBV7-2 and TRBJ2-2): GAGVSQSPSNKVTEKGKDVELRCDPISGHTALYWYRQSLGQGLEFLIYFQGNSAPDKSGLPSDRFSAERTGGSVSTLTIQRTQQEDSAVYLCASSFLGTGYGELFFGEGSRLTVL.

There are a few counts of this clone. The chain has TRBV7-9 and TRBJ1-5; 9 bases are shared with TRBD1. Losses at the gene ends were 5 bases for V and 8 bases for J; bases not matched to a gene: 7. Germline-derived CDR1 and CDR2 are SEHNR and FQNEAQ (reference sequence). The CDR3 runs to 14 residues. The DNA of the CDR3 is TGTGCCAGCAGCAAAGGGACAGGGAGGGAGCCCCAGCATTTT. Its translation: CASSKGTGREPQHF.

The chain recombines TRBV4-1 with TRBJ2-5; no firm D call. The length of the CDR3 is 14 residues. Germline V CDR1 and CDR2: MGHRA, YSYEKL. Trimming took off 1 base at V and 3 bases at J, with 9 bases between the two ends. CDR3 coding DNA: TGCGCCAGCAGCCAAGCGAACGGTGAAGAGACCCAGTACTTC. This sequence encodes CASSQANGEETQYF.

The CDR3 nucleotides read TGTGCCAGCAGCTCCGGACAGAGCTCTGGAAACACCATATATTTT. Amino acid sequence: CASSSGQSSGNTIYF. V is TRBV7-9 and J is TRBJ1-3; TRBD1 might be the D (6 bases). There are 15 residues in the CDR3. V lost 4 bases and J lost 0, with 10 bases in between. Per the germline V gene, CDR1 is SEHNR and CDR2 is FQNEAQ (reference sequence).

This clone was detected once. The chain carries TRBV2 and TRBJ2-5, with TRBD2 matching 13 bases. The junction had 3 bases not matched to a gene; V was cut back by 7 bases and J by 4 bases. There are 14 residues in the CDR3. From germline, CDR1 is SNHLY and CDR2 FYNNEI. CDR3 region: CASKRLAGGETQYF. The DNA of the CDR3 is TGTGCCAGCAAACGACTAGCGGGAGGAGAGACCCAGTACTTC.

This clone occurred a few times. V is TRBV5-4 and J is TRBJ2-1; no clear D gene. Germline values: CDR1 SGHNT, CDR2 YYREEE (reference sequence). Trimming left V 1 base short and J 5 bases short, with 4 bases between. The CDR3 totals 12 residues. The CDR3: CASSLLHNEQFF. CDR3 nucleotide sequence: TGTGCCAGCAGCTTGTTACACAATGAGCAGTTCTTC.

The CDR3 coding sequence is TGCAGCGCCATAACTGCGACTAGCAGATACAATGAGCAGTTCTTC. Translation: CSAITATSRYNEQFF. V gene TRBV29-1 combines with J gene TRBJ2-1; TRBD2 aligns across 7 bases. The germline V gene encodes CDR1 SQVTM and CDR2 ANQGSEA. With 7 bases clipped from V and 4 bases from J, the junction kept 13 bases outside the gene matches. This CDR3 is 15 amino acids long.

This clone came up a few times. The V and J genes are TRBV28 and TRBJ1-4; no clear D. Trimming removed 7 bases at V and 7 bases at J, with 10 bases between. Germline V gene data show CDR1 as MDHEN and CDR2 as SYDVKM. CDR3 length equals 12 residues. CDR3 coding DNA: TGTGCCAGCAATACTCCTTCTGAAAAACTGTTTTTT. Translating gives CASNTPSEKLFF.

The chain combines TRBV11-2 with TRBJ2-7; no reliable D call. CDR3 length: 15 amino acids. V was trimmed by 5 bases and J by 0 bases, leaving 14 bases between them. Germline loops: CDR1 SGHAT, CDR2 FQNNGV. The CDR3 loop is CASSPRSKSSYEQYF. CDR3 DNA sequence: TGTGCCAGCAGCCCCCGGTCTAAAAGCTCCTACGAGCAGTACTTC.